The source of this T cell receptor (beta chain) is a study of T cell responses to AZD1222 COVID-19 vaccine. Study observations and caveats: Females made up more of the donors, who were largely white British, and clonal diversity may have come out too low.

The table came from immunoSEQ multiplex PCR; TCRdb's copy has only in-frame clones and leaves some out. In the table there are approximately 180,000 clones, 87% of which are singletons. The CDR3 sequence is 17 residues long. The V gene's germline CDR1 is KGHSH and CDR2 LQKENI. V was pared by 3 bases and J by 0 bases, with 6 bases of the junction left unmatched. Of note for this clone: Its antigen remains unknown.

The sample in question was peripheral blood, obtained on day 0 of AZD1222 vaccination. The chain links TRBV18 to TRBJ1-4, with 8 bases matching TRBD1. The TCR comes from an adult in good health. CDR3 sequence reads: CASSPVGQGPTNEKLFF. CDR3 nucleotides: TGTGCCAGCTCACCCGTCGGACAGGGACCAACTAATGAAAAACTGTTTTTT.